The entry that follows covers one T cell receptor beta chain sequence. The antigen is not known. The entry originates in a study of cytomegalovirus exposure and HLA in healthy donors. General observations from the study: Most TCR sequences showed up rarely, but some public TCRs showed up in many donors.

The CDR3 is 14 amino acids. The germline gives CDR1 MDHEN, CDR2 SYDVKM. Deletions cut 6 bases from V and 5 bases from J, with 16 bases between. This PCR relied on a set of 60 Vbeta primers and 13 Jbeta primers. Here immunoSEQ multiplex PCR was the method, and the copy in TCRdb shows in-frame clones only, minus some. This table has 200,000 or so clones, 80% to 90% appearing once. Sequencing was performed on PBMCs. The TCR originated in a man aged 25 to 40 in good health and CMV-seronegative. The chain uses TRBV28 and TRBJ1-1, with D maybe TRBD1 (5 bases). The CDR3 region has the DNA TGTGCCAGCAGCACCACCTCAGGGAGGACTGAAGCTTTCTTT. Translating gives CASSTTSGRTEAFF.